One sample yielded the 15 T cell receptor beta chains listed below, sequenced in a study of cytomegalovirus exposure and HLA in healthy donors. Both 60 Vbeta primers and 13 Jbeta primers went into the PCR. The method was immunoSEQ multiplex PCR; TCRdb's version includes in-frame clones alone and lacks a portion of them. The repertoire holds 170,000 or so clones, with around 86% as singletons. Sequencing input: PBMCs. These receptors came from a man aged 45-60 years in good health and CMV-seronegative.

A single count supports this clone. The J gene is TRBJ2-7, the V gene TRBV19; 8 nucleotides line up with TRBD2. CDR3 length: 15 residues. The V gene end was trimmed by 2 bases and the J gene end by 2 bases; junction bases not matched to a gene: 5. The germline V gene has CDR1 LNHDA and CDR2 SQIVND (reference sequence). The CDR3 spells CASSISSGGPYEQYF. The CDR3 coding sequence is TGTGCCAGTAGTATATCCAGCGGGGGACCCTACGAGCAGTACTTC.

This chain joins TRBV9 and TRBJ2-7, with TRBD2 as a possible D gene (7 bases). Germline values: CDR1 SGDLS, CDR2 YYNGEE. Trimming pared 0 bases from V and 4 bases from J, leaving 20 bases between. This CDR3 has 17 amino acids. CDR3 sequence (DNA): TGTGCCAGCAGCGTAGGTGCTTTCGCGGGGGCTAGATACGAGCAGTACTTC. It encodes CASSVGAFAGARYEQYF. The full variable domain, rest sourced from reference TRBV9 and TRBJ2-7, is DSGVTQTPKHLITATGQRVTLRCSPRSGDLSVYWYQQSLDQGLQFLIQYYNGEERAKGNILERFSAQQFPDLHSELNLSSLELGDSALYFCASSVGAFAGARYEQYFGPGTRLTVT.

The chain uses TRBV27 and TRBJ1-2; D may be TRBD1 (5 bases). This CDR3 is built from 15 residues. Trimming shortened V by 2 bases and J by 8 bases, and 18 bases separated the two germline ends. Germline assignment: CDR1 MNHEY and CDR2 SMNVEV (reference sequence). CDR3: CASSLLARIGEGYTF. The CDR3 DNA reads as TGTGCCAGCAGTTTACTGGCCCGAATAGGGGAAGGCTACACCTTC.

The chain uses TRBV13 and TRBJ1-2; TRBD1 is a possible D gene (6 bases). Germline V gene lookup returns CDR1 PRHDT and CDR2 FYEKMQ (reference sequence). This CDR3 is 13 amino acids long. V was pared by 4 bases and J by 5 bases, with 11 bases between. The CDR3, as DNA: TGTGCCAGCAGCTCAAGGGGGGGGTATGGCTACACCTTC. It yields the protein CASSSRGGYGYTF.

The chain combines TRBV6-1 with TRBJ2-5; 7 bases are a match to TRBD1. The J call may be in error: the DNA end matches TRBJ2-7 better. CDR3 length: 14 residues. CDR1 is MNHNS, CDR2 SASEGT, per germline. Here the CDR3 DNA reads TGTGCCAGCAGTGGATGGGACAGTTACTACGAGCAGTACTTC. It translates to CASSGWDSYYEQYF.

The chain's CDR3 is CASSIGLAGPNEQFF. CDR3 nucleotides: TGTGCCAGTAGTATTGGTCTAGCGGGACCCAATGAGCAGTTCTTC. The rearrangement uses TRBV19 and TRBJ2-1; TRBD2 agrees at 9 bases. With V trimmed by 3 bases and J by 6 bases, 6 bases remained unmatched. The CDR3 length is 15 residues. Germline V gene lookup returns CDR1 LNHDA and CDR2 SQIVND (reference sequence). Based on the CDR3 plus reference TRBV19 and TRBJ2-1, the full variable domain is DGGITQSPKYLFRKEGQNVTLSCEQNLNHDAMYWYRQDPGQGLRLIYYSQIVNDFQKGDIAEGYSVSREKKESFPLTVTSAQKNPTAFYLCASSIGLAGPNEQFFGPGTRLTVL.

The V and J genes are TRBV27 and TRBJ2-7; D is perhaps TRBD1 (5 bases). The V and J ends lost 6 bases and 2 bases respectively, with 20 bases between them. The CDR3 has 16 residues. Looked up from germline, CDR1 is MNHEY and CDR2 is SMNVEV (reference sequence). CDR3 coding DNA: TGTGCCAGCAGCCTTCGCAGGCCAGGGATGACCTACGAGCAGTACTTC. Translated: CASSLRRPGMTYEQYF.

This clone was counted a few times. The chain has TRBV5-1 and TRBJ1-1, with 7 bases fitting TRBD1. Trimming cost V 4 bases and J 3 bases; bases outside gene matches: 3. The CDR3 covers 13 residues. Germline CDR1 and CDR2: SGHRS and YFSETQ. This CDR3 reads CASSHQGDTEAFF. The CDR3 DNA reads TGCGCCAGCAGCCACCAGGGGGACACTGAAGCTTTCTTT.

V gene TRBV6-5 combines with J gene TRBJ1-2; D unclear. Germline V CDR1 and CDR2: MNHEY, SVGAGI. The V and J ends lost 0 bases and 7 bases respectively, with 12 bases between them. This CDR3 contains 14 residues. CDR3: CASSYSVLAGGYTF. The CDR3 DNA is TGTGCCAGCAGTTACTCCGTCCTAGCGGGTGGCTACACCTTC.

This chain's CDR3 is CASSQARTPNEQFF. The CDR3 coding sequence is TGTGCCAGCAGCCAAGCCCGGACACCTAATGAGCAGTTCTTC. V gene TRBV4-2 combines with J gene TRBJ2-1; possibly TRBD1 for D (5 bases). V was pared by 1 base and J by 7 bases, with 11 bases between. The germline V gene has CDR1 LGHNA and CDR2 YNFKEQ. The CDR3 runs 14 residues.

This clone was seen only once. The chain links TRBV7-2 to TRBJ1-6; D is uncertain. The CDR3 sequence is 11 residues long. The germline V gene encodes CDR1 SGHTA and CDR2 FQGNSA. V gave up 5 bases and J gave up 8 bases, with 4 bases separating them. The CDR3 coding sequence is TGTGCCAGCAGCCTCGATTCACCCCTCCACTTT. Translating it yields CASSLDSPLHF.

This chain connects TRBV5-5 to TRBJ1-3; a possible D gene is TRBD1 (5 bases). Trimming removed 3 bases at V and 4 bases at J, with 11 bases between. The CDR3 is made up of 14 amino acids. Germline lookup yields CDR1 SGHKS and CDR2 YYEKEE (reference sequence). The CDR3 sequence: CASSWGVTGNTIYF. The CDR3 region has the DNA TGTGCCAGCAGCTGGGGGGTGACCGGAAACACCATATATTTT. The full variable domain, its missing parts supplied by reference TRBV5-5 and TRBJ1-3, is DAGVTQSPTHLIKTRGQQVTLRCSPISGHKSVSWYQQVLGQGPQFIFQYYEKEERGRGNFPDRFSARQFPNYSSELNVNALLLGDSALYLCASSWGVTGNTIYFGEGSWLTVV.

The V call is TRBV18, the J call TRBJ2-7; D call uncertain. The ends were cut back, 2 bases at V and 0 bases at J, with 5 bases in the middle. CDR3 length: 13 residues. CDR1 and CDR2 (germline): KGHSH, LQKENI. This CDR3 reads CASSPGLSYEQYF. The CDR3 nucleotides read TGTGCCAGCTCACCAGGGCTCTCCTACGAGCAGTACTTC. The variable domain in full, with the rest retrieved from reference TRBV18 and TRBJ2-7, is NAGVMQNPRHLVRRRGQEARLRCSPMKGHSHVYWYRQLPEEGLKFMVYLQKENIIDESGMPKERFSAEFPKEGPSILRIQQVVRGDSAAYFCASSPGLSYEQYFGPGTRLTVT.

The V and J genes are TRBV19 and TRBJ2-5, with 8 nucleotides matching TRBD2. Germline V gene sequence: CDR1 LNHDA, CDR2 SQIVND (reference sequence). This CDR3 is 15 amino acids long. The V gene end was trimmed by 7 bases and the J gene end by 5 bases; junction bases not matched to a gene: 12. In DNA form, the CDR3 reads TGTGCCAGTACGGATACTAGCGGACCCGGGGAGACCCAGTACTTC. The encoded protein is CASTDTSGPGETQYF.

The CDR3 is CASSPKERFGYEQYF. The CDR3 DNA sequence: TGTGCCAGCAGCCCCAAGGAGCGGTTCGGGTACGAGCAGTACTTC. This chain links TRBV7-9 with TRBJ2-7; maybe TRBD2 (5 bases). V dropped 5 bases and J dropped 4 bases, with 18 bases sitting between them. In germline, CDR1 is SEHNR, CDR2 FQNEAQ (reference sequence). This CDR3 comprises 15 residues.